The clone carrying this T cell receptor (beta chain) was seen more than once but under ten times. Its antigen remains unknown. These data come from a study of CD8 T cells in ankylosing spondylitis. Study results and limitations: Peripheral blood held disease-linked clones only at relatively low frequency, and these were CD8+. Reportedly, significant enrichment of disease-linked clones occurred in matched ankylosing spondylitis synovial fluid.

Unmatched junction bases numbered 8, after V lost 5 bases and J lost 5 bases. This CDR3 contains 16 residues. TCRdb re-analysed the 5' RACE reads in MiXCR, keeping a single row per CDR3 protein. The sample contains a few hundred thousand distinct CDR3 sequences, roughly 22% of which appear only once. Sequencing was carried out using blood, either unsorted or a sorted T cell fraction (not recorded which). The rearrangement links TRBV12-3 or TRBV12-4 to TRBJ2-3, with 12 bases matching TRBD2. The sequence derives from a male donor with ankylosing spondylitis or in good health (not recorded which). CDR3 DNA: TGTGCCAGCAGTACATCTAGCGGGGGGGCGGGAGATACGCAGTATTTT. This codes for CASSTSSGGAGDTQYF.